Many counts were recorded for the clone carrying this T cell receptor beta chain. This record comes from a study of identical twins. A universal primer binding site was introduced by template switching. The final cDNA contained unique molecular identifiers. TCRdb recomputed calls from the 5' RACE reads with MiXCR, one row per CDR3 protein. The table records some 690,000 distinct CDR3 sequences, over 20% of them present only once. These same records also appear under a second study, on T cells expressing NK-cell markers. As reported in that work: These same clonotypes (in several donors) also led the CD3+CD56-NKG2C+ fraction.

This clonotype was obtained from a woman between 18 and 29 years old in good health. Sequencing was carried out using PBMCs.

The CDR3 region is CASSERLAGDSEQFF. The CDR3 DNA follows: TGTGCCAGCAGTGAACGGCTAGCGGGAGACTCTGAGCAGTTCTTC. This chain links TRBV6-4 with TRBJ2-1; 10 bases are shared with TRBD2. The ends lost 3 bases at V and 9 bases at J; junction bases unmatched: 8. This CDR3 spans 15 amino acids. Germline V gene data show CDR1 as MRHNA and CDR2 as SNTAGT.